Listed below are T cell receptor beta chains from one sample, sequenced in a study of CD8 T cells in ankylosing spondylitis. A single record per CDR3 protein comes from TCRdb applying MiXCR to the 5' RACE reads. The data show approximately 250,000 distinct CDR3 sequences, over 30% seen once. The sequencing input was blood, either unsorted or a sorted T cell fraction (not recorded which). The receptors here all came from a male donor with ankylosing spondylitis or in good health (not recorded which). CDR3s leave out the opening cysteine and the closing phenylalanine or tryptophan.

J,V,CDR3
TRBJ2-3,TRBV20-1,SASPTSPNTDTQY
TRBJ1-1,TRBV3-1,ASSQAGLIAAEAF
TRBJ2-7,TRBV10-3,AISGWSGSYEQY
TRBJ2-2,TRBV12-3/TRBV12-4,ANSFVRGVGELF
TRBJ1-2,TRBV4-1,ASSQAGTPGLYGYT
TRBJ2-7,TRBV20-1,SAQTSTGNEQY
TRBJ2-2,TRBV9,ASSPAGTSDTGELF
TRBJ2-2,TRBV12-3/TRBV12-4,ARPDRNTGELF
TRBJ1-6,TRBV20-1,SARDLWGGNSPLH
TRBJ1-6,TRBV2,ASSETGAGNSPLH
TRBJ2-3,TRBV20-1,SAEIGVDDTQY
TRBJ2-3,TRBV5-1,ASSTIAGGDTDTQY
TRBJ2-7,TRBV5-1,ASSVISGGVYEQY
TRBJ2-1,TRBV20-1,SARARDWASNEQF
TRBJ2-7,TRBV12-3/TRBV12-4,ASSMDRGSYEQY
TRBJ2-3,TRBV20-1,SARDYITDTQY
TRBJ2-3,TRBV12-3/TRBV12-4,ASSLQYLTRDTQY
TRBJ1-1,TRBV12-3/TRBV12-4,ASSLGRFNTEAF
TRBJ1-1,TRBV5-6,ASSLLSANLWGTEAF
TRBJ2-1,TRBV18,ASSPPGEQF
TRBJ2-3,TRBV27,ASWAYTDTQY
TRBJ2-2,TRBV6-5,ASSYSRGRGLPGELF
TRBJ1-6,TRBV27,ASSLFGASPLH
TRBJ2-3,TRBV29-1,SETQVTDTQY
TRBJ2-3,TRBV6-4,ASSESGTSGQY
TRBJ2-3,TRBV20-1,SALKGGLAASDTQY
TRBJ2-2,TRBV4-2,ASSPRDTGTGELF
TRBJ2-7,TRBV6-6,ASEQGFKYEQY
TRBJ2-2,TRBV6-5,ASSYWGSGELF
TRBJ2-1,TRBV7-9,ASSPMYNEQF
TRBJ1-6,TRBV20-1,SARAGGTNSPLH
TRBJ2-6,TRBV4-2,ASSVHDSGANVLT
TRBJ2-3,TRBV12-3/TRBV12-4,ASSVSTDTQY
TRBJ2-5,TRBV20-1,SAPGVGVETQY
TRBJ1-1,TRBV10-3,AISAGTLNTEAF
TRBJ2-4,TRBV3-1,ASSQDRGGIQY
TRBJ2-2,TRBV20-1,SARAETGELF
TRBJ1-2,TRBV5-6,ASSLGQGKYYGYT
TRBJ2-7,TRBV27,ASSLRGPTYEQY
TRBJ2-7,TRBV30,AWSPTSYEQY
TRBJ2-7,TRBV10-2,ASRLTASYEQY
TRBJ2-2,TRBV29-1,SVVRQGNTGELF